This T cell receptor beta chain was captured in a study of T cells in Graves' hyperthyroidism and ophthalmopathy. V was trimmed by 2 bases and J by 1 base, leaving 11 bases between them. This CDR3 is built from 15 residues. CDR1 is SGHAT and CDR2 is FQNNGV in the germline V gene. The CDR3 regions of TCR beta were amplified from RNA transcripts. A set of HTBI primers served as the primers for a first-round RT-PCR of the TCR CDR3. Each CDR3 protein is one row after TCRdb ran MiXCR on the multiplex PCR reads. The repertoire holds about 840,000 distinct CDR3 sequences, with around 38% as singletons. The genes are TRBV11-2 and TRBJ1-1; TRBD1 is a possible D gene (6 bases). Sequencing was performed on blood. The TCR originated in a man between 18 and 35 years old with Graves' hyperthyroidism. The CDR3: CASSLYGTQNTEAFF. CDR3 in DNA: TGTGCCAGCAGCTTATATGGGACACAGAACACTGAAGCTTTCTTT.